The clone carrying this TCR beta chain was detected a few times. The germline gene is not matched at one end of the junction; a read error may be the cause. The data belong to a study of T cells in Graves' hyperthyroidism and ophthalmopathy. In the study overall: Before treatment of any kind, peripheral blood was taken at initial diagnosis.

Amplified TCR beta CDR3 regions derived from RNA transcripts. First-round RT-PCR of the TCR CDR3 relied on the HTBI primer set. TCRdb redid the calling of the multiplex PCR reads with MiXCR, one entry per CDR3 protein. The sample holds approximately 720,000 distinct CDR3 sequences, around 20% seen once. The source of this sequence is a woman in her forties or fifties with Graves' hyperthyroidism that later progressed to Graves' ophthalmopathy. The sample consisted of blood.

The CDR3 nucleotides are TGTGCCAGCAGCCCACATCCCCTTACAGGGAGCAAGCAGCCCCAGCATTTT. Translation gives CASSPHPLTGSKQPQHF. This rearrangement joins TRBV6-1 to TRBJ1-5; a weak D match, TRBD1 (6 bases). Looked up from germline, CDR1 is MNHNS and CDR2 is SASEGT. The CDR3 extends over 17 amino acids.